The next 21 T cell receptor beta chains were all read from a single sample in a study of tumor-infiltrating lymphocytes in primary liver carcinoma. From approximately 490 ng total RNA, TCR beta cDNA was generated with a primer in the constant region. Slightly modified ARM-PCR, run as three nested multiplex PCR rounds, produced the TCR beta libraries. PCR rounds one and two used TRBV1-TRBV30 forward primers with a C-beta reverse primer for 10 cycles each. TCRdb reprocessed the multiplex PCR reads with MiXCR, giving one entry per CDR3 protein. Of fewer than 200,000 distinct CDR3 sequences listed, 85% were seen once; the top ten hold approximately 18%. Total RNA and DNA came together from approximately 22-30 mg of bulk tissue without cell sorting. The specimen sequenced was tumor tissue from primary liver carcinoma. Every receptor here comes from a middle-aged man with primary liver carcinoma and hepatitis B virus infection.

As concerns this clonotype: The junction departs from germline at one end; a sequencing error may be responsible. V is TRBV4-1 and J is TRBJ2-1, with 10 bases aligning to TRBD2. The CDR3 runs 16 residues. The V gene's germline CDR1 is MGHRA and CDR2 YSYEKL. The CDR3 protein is CASNPDLAGAYNEQLF. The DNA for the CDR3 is TGCGCCAGCAACCCCGATCTAGCGGGGGCTTACAATGAGCAACTCTTC.

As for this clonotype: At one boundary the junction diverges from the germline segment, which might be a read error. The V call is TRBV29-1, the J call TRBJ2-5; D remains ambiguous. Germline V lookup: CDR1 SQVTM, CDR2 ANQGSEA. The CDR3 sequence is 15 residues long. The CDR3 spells CSFESAASRSETHYF. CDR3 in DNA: TGCAGCTTTGAATCCGCGGCGAGTAGATCGGAGACCCATTACTTC. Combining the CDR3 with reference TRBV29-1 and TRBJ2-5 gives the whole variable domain SAVISQKPSRDICQRGTSLTIQCQVDSQVTMMFWYRQQPGQSLTLIATANQGSEATYESGFVIDKFPISRPNLTFSTLTVSNMSPEDSSIYLCSFESAASRSETHYFGPGTRLLVL.

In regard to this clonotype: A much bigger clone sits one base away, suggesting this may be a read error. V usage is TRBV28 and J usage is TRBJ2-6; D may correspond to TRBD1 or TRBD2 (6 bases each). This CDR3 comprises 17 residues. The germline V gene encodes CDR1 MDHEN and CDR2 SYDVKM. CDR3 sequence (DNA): TGTACCAGCAGCCGTTCTTTGGGGGGCGCTGGGGCCAACGTCCTGACTTTC. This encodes CTSSRSLGGAGANVLTF.

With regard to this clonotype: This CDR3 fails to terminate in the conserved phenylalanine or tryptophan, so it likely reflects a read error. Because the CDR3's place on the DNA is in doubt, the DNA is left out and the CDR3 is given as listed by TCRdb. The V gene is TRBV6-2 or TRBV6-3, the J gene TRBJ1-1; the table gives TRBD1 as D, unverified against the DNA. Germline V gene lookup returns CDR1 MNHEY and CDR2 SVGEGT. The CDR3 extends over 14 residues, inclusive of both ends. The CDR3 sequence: CASSYSTGLTEAFS.

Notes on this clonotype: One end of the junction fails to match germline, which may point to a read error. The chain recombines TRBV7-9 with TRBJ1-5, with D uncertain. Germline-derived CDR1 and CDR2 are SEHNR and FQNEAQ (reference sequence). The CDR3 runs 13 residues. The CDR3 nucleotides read TGTGCCAGCAGCTTTAACGGTGCTCAGACCCAGCATTTT. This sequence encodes CASSFNGAQTQHF.

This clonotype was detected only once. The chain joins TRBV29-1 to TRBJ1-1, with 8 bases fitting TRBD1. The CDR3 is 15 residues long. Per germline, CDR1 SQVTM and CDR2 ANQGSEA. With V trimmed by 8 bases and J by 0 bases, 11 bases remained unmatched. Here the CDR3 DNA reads TGCAGCAGTGGACAGGGTTGGGGGATGAACACTGAAGCTTTCTTT. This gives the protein CSSGQGWGMNTEAFF.

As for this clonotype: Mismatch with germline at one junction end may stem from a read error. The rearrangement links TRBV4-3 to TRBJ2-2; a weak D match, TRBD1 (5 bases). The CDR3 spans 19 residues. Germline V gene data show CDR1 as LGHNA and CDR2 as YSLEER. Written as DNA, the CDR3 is TGTGCCAGCAGCCCCCGAAGCCCGACAAGGGGCGGCTCCGCCGAGGAGCTGTTTTTT. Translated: CASSPRSPTRGGSAEELFF.

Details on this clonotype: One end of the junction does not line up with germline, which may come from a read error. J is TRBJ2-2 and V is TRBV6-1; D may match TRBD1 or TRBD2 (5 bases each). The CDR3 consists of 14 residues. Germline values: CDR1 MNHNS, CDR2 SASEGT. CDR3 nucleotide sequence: TGTGCCAGCAAGACTGGAACTAACGCCGGGGACCTGTTTTTT. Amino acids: CASKTGTNAGDLFF.

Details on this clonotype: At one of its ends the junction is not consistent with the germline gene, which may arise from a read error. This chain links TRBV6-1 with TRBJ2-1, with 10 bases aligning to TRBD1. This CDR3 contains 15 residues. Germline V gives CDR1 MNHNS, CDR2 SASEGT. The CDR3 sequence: CASSEGTGEYNEQFF. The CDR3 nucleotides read TGCGCCAGCAGTGAGGGGACAGGGGAATACAATGAGCAGTTCTTC.

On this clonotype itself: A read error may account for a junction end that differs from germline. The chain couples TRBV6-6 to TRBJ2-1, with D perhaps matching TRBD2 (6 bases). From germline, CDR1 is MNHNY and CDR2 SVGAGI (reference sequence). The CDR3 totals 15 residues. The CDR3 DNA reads TGTGCCAGCAGTCACCCGGGAGACGGGTACAATGACCAGTTCTTC. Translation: CASSHPGDGYNDQFF.

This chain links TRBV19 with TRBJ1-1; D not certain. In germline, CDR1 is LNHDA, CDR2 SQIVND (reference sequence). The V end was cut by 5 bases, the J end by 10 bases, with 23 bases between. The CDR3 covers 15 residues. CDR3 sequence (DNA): TGTGCCAGTAGTGAGGCAGGCGGAGCGAGGAGTGGAGCTTTCTTT. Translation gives CASSEAGGARSGAFF.

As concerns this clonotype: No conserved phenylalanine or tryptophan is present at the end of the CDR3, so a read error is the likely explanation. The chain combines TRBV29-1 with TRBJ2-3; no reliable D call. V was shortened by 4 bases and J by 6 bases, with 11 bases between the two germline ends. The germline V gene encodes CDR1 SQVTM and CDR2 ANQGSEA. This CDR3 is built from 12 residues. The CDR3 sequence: CSVVLTTDTQYL. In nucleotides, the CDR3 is TGCAGCGTTGTTCTTACCACGGATACGCAGTATCTT.

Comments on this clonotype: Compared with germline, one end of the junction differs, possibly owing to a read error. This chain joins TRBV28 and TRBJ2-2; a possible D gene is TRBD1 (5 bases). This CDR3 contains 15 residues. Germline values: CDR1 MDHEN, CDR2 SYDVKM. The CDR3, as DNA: TGTGCAAGCAGACCCTTACAGGAGTACGGCGGGGAGCTGTTTTTT. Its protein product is CASRPLQEYGGELFF.

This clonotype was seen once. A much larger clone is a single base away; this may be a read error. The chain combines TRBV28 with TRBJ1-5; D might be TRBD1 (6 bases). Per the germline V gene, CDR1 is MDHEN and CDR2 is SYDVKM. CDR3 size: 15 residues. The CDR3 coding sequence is TGTGCCAGCAGTTTGGGGGGGGCTCAGAATCGGCCCCAGCATTTT. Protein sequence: CASSLGGAQNRPQHF.

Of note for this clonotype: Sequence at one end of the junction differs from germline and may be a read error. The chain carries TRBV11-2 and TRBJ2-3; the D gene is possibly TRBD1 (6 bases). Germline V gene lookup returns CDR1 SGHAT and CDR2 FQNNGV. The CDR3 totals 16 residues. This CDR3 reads CASSRISTGNTDTLYF. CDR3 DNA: TGTGCCAGTAGCAGAATAAGTACAGGGAACACAGATACGCTGTATTTT. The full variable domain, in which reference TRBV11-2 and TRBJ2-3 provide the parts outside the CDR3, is EAGVAQSPRYKIIEKRQSVAFWCNPISGHATLYWYQQILGQGPKLLIQFQNNGVVDDSQLPKDRFSAERLKGVDSTLKIQPAKLEDSAVYLCASSRISTGNTDTLYFGPGTRLTVL.

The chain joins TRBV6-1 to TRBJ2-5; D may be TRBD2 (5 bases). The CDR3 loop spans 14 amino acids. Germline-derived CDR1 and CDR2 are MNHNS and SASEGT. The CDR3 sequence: CTNSGGGGGETQYF. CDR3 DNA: TGTACCAACAGTGGTGGAGGCGGTGGGGAGACCCAGTACTTC.

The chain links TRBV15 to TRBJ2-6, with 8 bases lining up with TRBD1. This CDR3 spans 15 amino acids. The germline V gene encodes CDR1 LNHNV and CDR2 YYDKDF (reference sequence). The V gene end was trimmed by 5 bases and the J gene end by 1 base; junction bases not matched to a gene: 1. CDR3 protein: CATSGDRSGANVLTF. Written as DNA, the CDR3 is TGTGCCACCAGCGGGGACAGGTCTGGGGCCAACGTCCTGACTTTC.

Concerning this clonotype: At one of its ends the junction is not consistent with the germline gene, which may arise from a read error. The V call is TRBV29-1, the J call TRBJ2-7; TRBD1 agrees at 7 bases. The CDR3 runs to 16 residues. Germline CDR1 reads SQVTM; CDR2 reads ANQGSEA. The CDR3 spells CSVDRSGTVGSYEQCF. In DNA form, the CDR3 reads TGCAGTGTCGACCGGTCGGGGACAGTAGGAAGCTACGAGCAGTGCTTC.

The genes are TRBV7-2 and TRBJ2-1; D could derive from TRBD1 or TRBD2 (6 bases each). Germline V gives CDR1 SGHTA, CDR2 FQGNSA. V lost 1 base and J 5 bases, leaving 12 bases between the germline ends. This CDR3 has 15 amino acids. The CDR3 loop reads CASSLDWRGNNEQFF. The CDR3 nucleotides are TGTGCCAGCAGCTTAGACTGGAGGGGGAACAATGAGCAGTTCTTC.

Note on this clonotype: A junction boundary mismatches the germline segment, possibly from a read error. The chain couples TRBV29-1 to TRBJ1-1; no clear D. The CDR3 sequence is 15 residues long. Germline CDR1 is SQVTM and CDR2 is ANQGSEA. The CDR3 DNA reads TGCAGAGTTGAAGTGGGGTGGGGAATGAACACCGAAGCTCTCTTT. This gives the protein CRVEVGWGMNTEALF. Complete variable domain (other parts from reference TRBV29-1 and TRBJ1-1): SAVISQKPSRDICQRGTSLTIQCQVDSQVTMMFWYRQQPGQSLTLIATANQGSEATYESGFVIDKFPISRPNLTFSTLTVSNMSPEDSSIYLCRVEVGWGMNTEALFGQGTRLTVV.

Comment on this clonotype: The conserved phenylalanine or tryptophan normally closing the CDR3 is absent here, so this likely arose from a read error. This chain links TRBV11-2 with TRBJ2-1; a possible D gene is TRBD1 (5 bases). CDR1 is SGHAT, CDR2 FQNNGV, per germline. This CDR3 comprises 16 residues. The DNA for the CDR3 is TGTGCCAGCAACTTAGATCGTTTAGTGTTAGGGGATGAGCAGTTCTTA. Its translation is CASNLDRLVLGDEQFL.